One sample yielded the 19 T cell receptor beta chains listed below, sequenced in a study of blood T cell repertoires in COVID-19. The protocol was immunoSEQ multiplex PCR, while the TCRdb copy is restricted to in-frame clones and leaves out a portion. The sample consists of 200,000 to 250,000 clones, about 87% of them appearing once. Specimen: PBMCs or T cells enriched from blood (not recorded which). These receptor sequences come from a woman between 25 and 40 years old who had been exposed to COVID-19.

This clone was seen at least ten times. The chain recombines TRBV19 with TRBJ2-7; 10 positions agree with TRBD1. V lost 5 bases, J lost 2 bases, and 6 bases stayed unmatched. Per the germline V gene, CDR1 is LNHDA and CDR2 is SQIVND (reference sequence). The CDR3 sequence is 15 residues long. For the CDR3, the DNA is TGTGCCAGTAGTGATTCCGGGACAGGGGCCTACGAGCAGTACTTC. Protein: CASSDSGTGAYEQYF.

The chain carries TRBV18 and TRBJ1-1; TRBD1 is a possible D gene (6 bases). In germline, CDR1 is KGHSH, CDR2 LQKENI. The germline V and J ends were trimmed by 3 bases and 8 bases, with 10 bases remaining between them. The CDR3 runs 12 residues. The CDR3 reads CASSPDRYEAFF. CDR3 nucleotides: TGTGCCAGCTCACCGGACAGATACGAAGCTTTCTTT.

V and J are TRBV29-1 and TRBJ1-1; TRBD1 might be the D (5 bases). From germline, CDR1 is SQVTM and CDR2 ANQGSEA. V was shortened by 3 bases and J by 7 bases, with 12 bases between the two germline ends. The CDR3 has 12 residues. The DNA of the CDR3 is TGCAGCGTTGAGGTTAGGACAATTGAAGCTTTCTTT. Protein sequence: CSVEVRTIEAFF.

The chain recombines TRBV2 with TRBJ2-1; 8 positions match TRBD1. The trim removed 8 bases at V and 9 bases at J, leaving 15 bases unmatched. The CDR3 has 15 residues. Germline CDR1 SNHLY, CDR2 FYNNEI. The CDR3: CASPGGPGGLGEQFF. CDR3 nucleotides: TGTGCCAGCCCTGGGGGGCCAGGGGGCTTGGGTGAGCAGTTCTTC.

V gene TRBV28 combines with J gene TRBJ1-6; the match to TRBD1 covers 8 bases. The CDR3 is made up of 15 amino acids. Losses at the gene ends were 2 bases for V and 13 bases for J; bases not matched to a gene: 10. CDR1 MDHEN and CDR2 SYDVKM come from the germline V gene. The CDR3 DNA reads TGTGCCAGCAGTTTAGCAGGGGGCTCCCTAGGGCCCCTCCACTTT. Its protein is CASSLAGGSLGPLHF. Complete variable domain (other parts from reference TRBV28 and TRBJ1-6): DVKVTQSSRYLVKRTGEKVFLECVQDMDHENMFWYRQDPGLGLRLIYFSYDVKMKEKGDIPEGYSVSREKKERFSLILESASTNQTSMYLCASSLAGGSLGPLHFGNGTRLTVT.

The chain couples TRBV5-4 to TRBJ2-1; 10 bases are a match to TRBD1. CDR1 and CDR2 from the germline V gene are SGHNT and YYREEE (reference sequence). Germline trimming cut 4 bases from V and 8 bases from J; bases unmatched to any gene: 12. This CDR3 has 16 amino acids. The chain's CDR3 is CASSLGTGELVYEQFF. The CDR3 nucleotides read TGTGCCAGCAGCCTTGGGACAGGGGAGTTGGTATATGAGCAGTTCTTC.

The gene calls are TRBV19 and TRBJ1-2, with D unresolved. Trimming stripped 1 base from V and 2 bases from J, with 11 bases between. Looked up from germline, CDR1 is LNHDA and CDR2 is SQIVND (reference sequence). The CDR3 contains 15 residues. The CDR3: CASSIVWAANYGYTF. The CDR3 DNA is TGTGCCAGTAGTATAGTTTGGGCAGCAAACTATGGCTACACCTTC.

This clone was seen a single time. The chain carries TRBV19 and TRBJ1-5; 9 bases align to TRBD1. CDR1 LNHDA and CDR2 SQIVND come from the germline V gene (reference sequence). The CDR3 is 15 residues long. Germline trimming cut 8 bases from V and 6 bases from J; bases unmatched to any gene: 11. CDR3 region: CASQMAQGAGQPQHF. The CDR3 nucleotides are TGTGCCAGTCAGATGGCACAGGGGGCGGGTCAGCCCCAGCATTTT.

This chain links TRBV11-2 with TRBJ1-2; D may be TRBD1 (6 bases). The V end lost 4 bases, the J end lost 6 bases, and 15 bases lay between the germline ends. This CDR3 has 14 residues. Per germline, CDR1 SGHAT and CDR2 FQNNGV. The CDR3 region has the DNA TGTGCCAGCAGCTCGCCGGGGGGCGCGGATGGCTACACCTTC. Its protein is CASSSPGGADGYTF.

This clone occurred once. V and J are TRBV11-3 and TRBJ2-2; D possibly corresponds to TRBD2 (5 bases). The length of the CDR3 is 14 residues. Germline-derived CDR1 and CDR2 are SGHNT and YENEEA. Trimming stripped 2 bases from V and 2 bases from J, with 6 bases between. The CDR3 here is CASSLRGNTGELFF. CDR3 in DNA: TGTGCCAGCAGCTTACGGGGTAACACCGGGGAGCTGTTTTTT. The variable domain in full, completed from reference TRBV11-3 and TRBJ2-2, reads EAGVVQSPRYKIIEKKQPVAFWCNPISGHNTLYWYLQNLGQGPELLIRYENEEAVDDSQLPKDRFSAERLKGVDSTLKIQPAELGDSAVYLCASSLRGNTGELFFGEGSRLTVL.

The rearrangement uses TRBV5-1 and TRBJ2-7, with 10 positions matching TRBD2. Germline CDR1 is SGHRS and CDR2 is YFSETQ. The CDR3 has 16 residues. V lost 5 bases to trimming and J lost 2 bases; unmatched junction nucleotides: 10. The CDR3 here is CASRHGLAADPYEQYF. CDR3 sequence (DNA): TGCGCCAGCAGACATGGACTAGCGGCCGACCCCTACGAGCAGTACTTC.

The V call is TRBV7-9, the J call TRBJ2-1; possible D gene TRBD1, 6 bases. This CDR3 region has 17 residues. Germline V CDR1 and CDR2: SEHNR, FQNEAQ (reference sequence). V was cut by 5 bases and J by 0 bases, with 17 bases left in between. DNA for the CDR3: TGTGCCAGCAGCCCCTTGAGGGGGATTAGCTCCTACAATGAGCAGTTCTTC. Protein product: CASSPLRGISSYNEQFF.

The chain employs TRBV2 and TRBJ2-7, with 8 bases aligning to TRBD1. V lost 2 bases, J lost 6 bases, and 3 bases stayed unmatched. There are 13 residues in the CDR3. Germline lookup yields CDR1 SNHLY and CDR2 FYNNEI. CDR3 DNA sequence: TGTGCCAGCAGTGAAAACAGGGGGGCCGAGCAGTACTTC. It yields the protein CASSENRGAEQYF.

The chain recombines TRBV2 with TRBJ1-1, with D possibly TRBD1 on 5 matching bases. Per germline, CDR1 SNHLY and CDR2 FYNNEI. The ends were cut back, 6 bases at V and 7 bases at J, with 12 bases in the middle. The CDR3 length is 12 residues. CDR3 loop: CASRKGLDEAFF. As DNA, the CDR3 is TGTGCCAGCAGGAAGGGACTTGATGAAGCTTTCTTT.

This sequence joins TRBV14 and TRBJ1-2; TRBD1 is a possible D gene (5 bases). CDR1 and CDR2 from the germline V gene are SGHDN and FVKESK. The germline V and J ends were trimmed by 0 bases and 3 bases, with 8 bases remaining between them. The CDR3 has 14 amino acids. Written as DNA, the CDR3 is TGTGCCAGCAGCCAAGAAGGAGGGGACTATGGCTACACCTTC. Translation: CASSQEGGDYGYTF. Full variable domain (rest looked up from reference TRBV14 and TRBJ1-2): EAGVTQFPSHSVIEKGQTVTLRCDPISGHDNLYWYRRVMGKEIKFLLHFVKESKQDESGMPNNRFLAERTGGTYSTLKVQPAELEDSGVYFCASSQEGGDYGYTFGSGTRLTVV.

This rearrangement joins TRBV14 to TRBJ2-5; 8 nucleotides match TRBD2. CDR1 is SGHDN and CDR2 is FVKESK in the germline V gene. This CDR3 spans 18 amino acids. With V trimmed by 1 base and J by 5 bases, 15 bases remained unmatched. Here the CDR3 reads CASSQVEVGRASMETQYF. Here the CDR3 DNA reads TGTGCCAGCAGCCAAGTCGAAGTCGGGAGGGCCTCGATGGAGACCCAGTACTTC.

The genes are TRBV11-3 and TRBJ2-2; no clear D. Between the trimmed V and J ends, which lost 0 bases and 4 bases, there was a span of 9 bases. The CDR3 is made up of 15 amino acids. CDR1 and CDR2 from the germline V gene are SGHNT and YENEEA. The CDR3 here is CASSLDAPGTGELFF. CDR3 DNA: TGTGCCAGCAGCTTAGACGCCCCCGGCACCGGGGAGCTGTTTTTT.

This chain links TRBV28 with TRBJ2-7; D is unclear. Trimming removed 5 bases at V and 8 bases at J, with 10 bases between. The CDR3 is 11 amino acids. CDR1 is MDHEN and CDR2 is SYDVKM in the germline V gene. The CDR3 DNA sequence: TGTGCCAGCAGTCCCTCGAGCCAGCAGTACTTC. As protein: CASSPSSQQYF.

This clone has a handful of counts. The chain links TRBV19 to TRBJ1-5, with D possibly TRBD1 on 5 matching bases. From germline, CDR1 is LNHDA and CDR2 SQIVND (reference sequence). CDR3 length: 16 residues. V was trimmed by 0 bases and J by 4 bases, leaving 13 bases between them. The CDR3 DNA follows: TGTGCCAGTAGTATAGAGGGCAGGGCGGTAAATCAGCCCCAGCATTTT. This sequence encodes CASSIEGRAVNQPQHF.